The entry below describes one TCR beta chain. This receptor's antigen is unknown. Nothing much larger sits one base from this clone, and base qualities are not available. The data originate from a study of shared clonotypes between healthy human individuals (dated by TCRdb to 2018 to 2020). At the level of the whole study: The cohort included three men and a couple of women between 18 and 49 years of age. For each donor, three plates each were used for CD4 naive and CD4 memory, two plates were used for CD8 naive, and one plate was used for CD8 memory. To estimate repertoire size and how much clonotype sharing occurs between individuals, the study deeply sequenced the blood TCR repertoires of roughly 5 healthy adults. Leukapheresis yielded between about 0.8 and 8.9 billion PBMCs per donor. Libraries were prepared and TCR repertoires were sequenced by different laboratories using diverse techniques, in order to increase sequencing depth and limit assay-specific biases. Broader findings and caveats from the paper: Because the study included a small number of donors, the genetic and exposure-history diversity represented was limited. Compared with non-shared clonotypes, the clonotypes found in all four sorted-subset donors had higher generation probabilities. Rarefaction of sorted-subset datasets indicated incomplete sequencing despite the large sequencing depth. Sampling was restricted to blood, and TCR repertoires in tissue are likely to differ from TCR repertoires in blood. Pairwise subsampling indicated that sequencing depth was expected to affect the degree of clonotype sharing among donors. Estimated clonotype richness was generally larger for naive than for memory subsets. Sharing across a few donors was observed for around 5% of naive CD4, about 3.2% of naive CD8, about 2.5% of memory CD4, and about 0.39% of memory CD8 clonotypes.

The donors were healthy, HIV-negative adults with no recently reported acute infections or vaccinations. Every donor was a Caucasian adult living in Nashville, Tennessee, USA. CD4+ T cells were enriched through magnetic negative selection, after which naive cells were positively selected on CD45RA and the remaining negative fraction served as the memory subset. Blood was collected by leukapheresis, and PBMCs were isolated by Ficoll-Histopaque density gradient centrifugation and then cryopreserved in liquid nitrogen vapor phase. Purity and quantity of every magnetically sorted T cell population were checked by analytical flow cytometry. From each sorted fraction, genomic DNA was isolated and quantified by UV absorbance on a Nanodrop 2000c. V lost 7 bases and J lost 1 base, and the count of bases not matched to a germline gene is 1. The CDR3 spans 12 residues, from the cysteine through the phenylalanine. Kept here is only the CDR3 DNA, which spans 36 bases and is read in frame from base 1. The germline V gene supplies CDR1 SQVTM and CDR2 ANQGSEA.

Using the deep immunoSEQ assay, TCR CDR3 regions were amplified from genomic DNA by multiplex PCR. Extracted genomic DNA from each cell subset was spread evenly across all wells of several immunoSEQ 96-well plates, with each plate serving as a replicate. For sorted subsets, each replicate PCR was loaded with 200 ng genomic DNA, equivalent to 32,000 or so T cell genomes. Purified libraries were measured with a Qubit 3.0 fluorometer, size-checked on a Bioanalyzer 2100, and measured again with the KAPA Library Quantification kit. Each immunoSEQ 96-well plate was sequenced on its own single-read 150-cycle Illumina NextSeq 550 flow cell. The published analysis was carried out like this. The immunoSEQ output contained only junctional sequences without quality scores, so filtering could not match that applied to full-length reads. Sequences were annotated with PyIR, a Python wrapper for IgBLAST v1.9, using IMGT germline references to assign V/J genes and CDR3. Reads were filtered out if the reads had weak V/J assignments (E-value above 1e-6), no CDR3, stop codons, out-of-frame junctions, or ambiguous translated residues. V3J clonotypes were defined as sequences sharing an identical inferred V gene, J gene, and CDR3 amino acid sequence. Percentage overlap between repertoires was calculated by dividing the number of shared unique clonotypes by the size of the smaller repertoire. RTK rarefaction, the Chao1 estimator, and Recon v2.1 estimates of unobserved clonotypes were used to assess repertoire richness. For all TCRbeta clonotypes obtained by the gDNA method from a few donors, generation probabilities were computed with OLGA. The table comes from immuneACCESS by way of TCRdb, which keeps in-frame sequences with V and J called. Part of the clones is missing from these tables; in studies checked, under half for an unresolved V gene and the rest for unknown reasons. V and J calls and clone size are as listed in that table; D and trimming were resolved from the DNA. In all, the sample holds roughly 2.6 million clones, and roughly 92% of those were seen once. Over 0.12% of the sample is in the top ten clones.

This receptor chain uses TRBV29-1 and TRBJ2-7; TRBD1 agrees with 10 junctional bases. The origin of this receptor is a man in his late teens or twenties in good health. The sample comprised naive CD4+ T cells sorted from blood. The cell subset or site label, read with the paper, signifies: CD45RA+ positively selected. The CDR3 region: CSAGQGSYEQYF. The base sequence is TGCAGCGCGGGACAGGGGTCCTACGAGCAGTACTTC.